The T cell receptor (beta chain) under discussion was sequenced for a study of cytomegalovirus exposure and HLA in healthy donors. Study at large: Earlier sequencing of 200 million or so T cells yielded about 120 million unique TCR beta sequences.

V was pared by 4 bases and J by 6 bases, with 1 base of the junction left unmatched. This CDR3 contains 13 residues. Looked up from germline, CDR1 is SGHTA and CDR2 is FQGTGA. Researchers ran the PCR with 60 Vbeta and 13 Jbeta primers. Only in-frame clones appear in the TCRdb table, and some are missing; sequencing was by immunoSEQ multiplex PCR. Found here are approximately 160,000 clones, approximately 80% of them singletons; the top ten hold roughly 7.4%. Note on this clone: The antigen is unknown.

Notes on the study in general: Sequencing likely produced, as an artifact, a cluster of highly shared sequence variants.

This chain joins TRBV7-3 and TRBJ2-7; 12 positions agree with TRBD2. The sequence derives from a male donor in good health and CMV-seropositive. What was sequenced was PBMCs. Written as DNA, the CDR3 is TGTGCCAGCAGCTCGACTAGCGGGGGCGAGCAGTACTTC. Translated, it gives CASSSTSGGEQYF.